These T cell receptor beta chains were read from a single sample in a study of blood T cell repertoires in COVID-19. Generated by immunoSEQ multiplex PCR, the TCRdb table keeps only in-frame clones and is missing some. Of roughly 250,000 clones in the sample, roughly 77% were seen once. What was sequenced was peripheral blood. Receptor source: a woman at least 80 years old with acute or convalescent COVID-19. Both conserved end residues are part of each CDR3. The order of the fields is CDR3 protein, CDR3 DNA, clone size, V gene, D gene, J gene. The D gene is left open where the match is weak. Some rows have no size entry. The others give once, few or many, or a class for an expanded clone.

cdr3_aa: CASSDILYRTSNYGYTF
cdr3_nt: TGTGCCAGCAGTGACATATTATACAGGACCAGTAACTATGGCTACACCTTC
clone_size: many
v_call: TRBV6-1
d_call: NA
j_call: TRBJ1-2

cdr3_aa: CASSDRNNEQFF
cdr3_nt: TGTGCCAGCAGCGACAGGAATAATGAGCAGTTCTTC
clone_size: once
v_call: TRBV6-5
d_call: NA
j_call: TRBJ2-1

cdr3_aa: CASSSSGGQETQYF
cdr3_nt: TGTGCCAGCAGTTCTAGCGGGGGGCAAGAGACCCAGTACTTC
clone_size: NA
v_call: TRBV6-5
d_call: TRBD2
j_call: TRBJ2-5

cdr3_aa: CATSRGGFGELFF
cdr3_nt: TGTGCCACCAGCAGAGGAGGTTTCGGGGAGCTGTTTTTT
clone_size: NA
v_call: TRBV15
d_call: NA
j_call: TRBJ2-2

cdr3_aa: CSVSGEGQPQHF
cdr3_nt: TGCAGCGTTTCAGGGGAAGGGCAGCCCCAGCATTTT
clone_size: NA
v_call: TRBV29-1
d_call: NA
j_call: TRBJ1-5

cdr3_aa: CTSSRIGTSGRPYEQYF
cdr3_nt: TGCACCAGCAGCCGGATCGGGACTAGCGGGAGACCCTACGAGCAGTACTTC
clone_size: NA
v_call: TRBV1
d_call: NA
j_call: TRBJ2-7

cdr3_aa: CASSVGRGLSYEQYF
cdr3_nt: TGTGCCAGCAGTGTAGGGCGGGGCCTGTCCTACGAGCAGTACTTC
clone_size: NA
v_call: TRBV2
d_call: NA
j_call: TRBJ2-7

cdr3_aa: CASSLTGTGSSNQPQHF
cdr3_nt: TGTGCCAGTAGTTTAACAGGGACAGGTTCGAGCAATCAGCCCCAGCATTTT
clone_size: NA
v_call: TRBV19
d_call: TRBD1
j_call: TRBJ1-5

cdr3_aa: CASSFGGQPNEKLFF
cdr3_nt: TGTGCCAGCAGCTTTGGGGGCCAACCTAATGAAAAACTGTTTTTT
clone_size: NA
v_call: TRBV7-9
d_call: NA
j_call: TRBJ1-4

cdr3_aa: CASSLDRGTYNEQFF
cdr3_nt: TGTGCCAGCTCACTCGACAGGGGCACCTACAATGAGCAGTTCTTC
clone_size: NA
v_call: TRBV18
d_call: TRBD1
j_call: TRBJ2-1

cdr3_aa: CASSAGPSHEKLFF
cdr3_nt: TGTGCCAGCAGCGCGGGGCCCAGCCATGAAAAACTGTTTTTT
clone_size: NA
v_call: TRBV7-9
d_call: NA
j_call: TRBJ1-4

cdr3_aa: CASSRKTSTDTQYF
cdr3_nt: TGTGCCAGCAGCCGTAAAACTAGCACAGATACGCAGTATTTT
clone_size: NA
v_call: TRBV5-4
d_call: NA
j_call: TRBJ2-3

cdr3_aa: CASSPDRGTHQPQHF
cdr3_nt: TGTGCCAGCAGCCCAGACAGGGGGACTCATCAGCCCCAGCATTTT
clone_size: once
v_call: TRBV7-9
d_call: TRBD1
j_call: TRBJ1-5

cdr3_aa: CASSPFSDRTVRYGYTF
cdr3_nt: TGTGCCAGCAGCCCGTTTAGTGATCGGACAGTCCGCTATGGCTACACCTTC
clone_size: NA
v_call: TRBV11-2
d_call: NA
j_call: TRBJ1-2

cdr3_aa: CASSPITTLNQPQHF
cdr3_nt: TGTGCCAGCAGCCCGATTACAACCCTCAATCAGCCCCAGCATTTT
clone_size: NA
v_call: TRBV5-4
d_call: NA
j_call: TRBJ1-5

cdr3_aa: CASSLAPMRRIQETQYF
cdr3_nt: TGTGCCAGCAGCTTAGCGCCAATGAGGCGAATACAAGAGACCCAGTACTTC
clone_size: few
v_call: TRBV7-2
d_call: NA
j_call: TRBJ2-5

cdr3_aa: CASSIVGTGDGYTF
cdr3_nt: TGTGCCAGTAGTATAGTCGGGACAGGGGATGGCTACACCTTC
clone_size: NA
v_call: TRBV19
d_call: TRBD1
j_call: TRBJ1-2

cdr3_aa: CASSLGQGSYNSPLHF
cdr3_nt: TGCGCCAGCAGCCTAGGACAGGGGTCCTATAATTCACCCCTCCACTTT
clone_size: NA
v_call: TRBV4-1
d_call: TRBD1
j_call: TRBJ1-6

cdr3_aa: CASSLGLTSGGGETQYF
cdr3_nt: TGTGCCAGCAGCTTGGGGCTAACTAGCGGGGGAGGAGAGACCCAGTACTTC
clone_size: NA
v_call: TRBV5-5
d_call: TRBD2
j_call: TRBJ2-5

cdr3_aa: CASSSFSGNTIYF
cdr3_nt: TGTGCCAGCAGCTCCTTCTCTGGAAACACCATATATTTT
clone_size: NA
v_call: TRBV7-2
d_call: NA
j_call: TRBJ1-3

cdr3_aa: CASSRGQGGSTEAFF
cdr3_nt: TGTGCCAGCAGTAGGGGACAGGGTGGGTCCACTGAAGCTTTCTTT
clone_size: NA
v_call: TRBV9
d_call: TRBD1
j_call: TRBJ1-1

cdr3_aa: CASSLPTASTDTQYF
cdr3_nt: TGCGCCAGCAGCTTGCCGACAGCAAGCACAGATACGCAGTATTTT
clone_size: NA
v_call: TRBV5-1
d_call: NA
j_call: TRBJ2-3

cdr3_aa: CASSLGIRAGAHTDTQYF
cdr3_nt: TGTGCCAGCAGCTTAGGCATTAGGGCGGGGGCTCACACAGATACGCAGTATTTT
clone_size: NA
v_call: TRBV11-2
d_call: NA
j_call: TRBJ2-3

cdr3_aa: CASTSAGQINSPLHF
cdr3_nt: TGTGCCAGCACCTCTGCTGGACAGATCAATTCACCCCTCCACTTT
clone_size: NA
v_call: TRBV2
d_call: NA
j_call: TRBJ1-6

cdr3_aa: CASSARQGKGTDTQYF
cdr3_nt: TGTGCCAGCAGCGCCCGACAGGGCAAGGGCACAGATACGCAGTATTTT
clone_size: many
v_call: TRBV9
d_call: TRBD1
j_call: TRBJ2-3

cdr3_aa: CASRRGGRETQYF
cdr3_nt: TGTGCCAGCAGGAGAGGGGGCAGGGAGACCCAGTACTTC
clone_size: NA
v_call: TRBV6-5
d_call: TRBD1
j_call: TRBJ2-5

cdr3_aa: CASFSGMDYTGELFF
cdr3_nt: TGTGCCAGCTTTAGCGGGATGGACTACACCGGGGAGCTGTTTTTT
clone_size: NA
v_call: TRBV18
d_call: TRBD2
j_call: TRBJ2-2

cdr3_aa: CASSAGTGLAEQYF
cdr3_nt: TGTGCCAGCAGCGCCGGGACAGGGCTGGCCGAGCAGTACTTC
clone_size: NA
v_call: TRBV2
d_call: TRBD1
j_call: TRBJ2-7

cdr3_aa: CASSTPGTNTGELFF
cdr3_nt: TGTGCCAGTAGTACTCCCGGGACTAACACCGGGGAGCTGTTTTTT
clone_size: NA
v_call: TRBV19
d_call: NA
j_call: TRBJ2-2

cdr3_aa: CASSLDQAGLYEQFF
cdr3_nt: TGCGCCAGCAGCTTGGATCAAGCGGGGCTGTATGAGCAGTTCTTC
clone_size: NA
v_call: TRBV5-1
d_call: TRBD2
j_call: TRBJ2-1